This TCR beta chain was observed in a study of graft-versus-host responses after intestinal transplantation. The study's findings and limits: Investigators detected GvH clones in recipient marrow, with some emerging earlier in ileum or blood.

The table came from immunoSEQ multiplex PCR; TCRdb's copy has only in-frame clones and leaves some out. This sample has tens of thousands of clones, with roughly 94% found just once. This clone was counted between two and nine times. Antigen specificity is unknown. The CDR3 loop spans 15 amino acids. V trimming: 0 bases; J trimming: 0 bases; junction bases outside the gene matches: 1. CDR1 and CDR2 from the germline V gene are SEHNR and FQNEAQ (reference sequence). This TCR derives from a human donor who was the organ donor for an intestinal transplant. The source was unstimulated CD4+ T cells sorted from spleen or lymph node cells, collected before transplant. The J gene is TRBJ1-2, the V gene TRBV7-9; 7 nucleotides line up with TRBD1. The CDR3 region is CASSLAGQANYGYTF. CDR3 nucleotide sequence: TGTGCCAGCAGCTTAGCCGGACAGGCTAACTATGGCTACACCTTC. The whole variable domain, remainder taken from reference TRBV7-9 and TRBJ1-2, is DTGVSQNPRHKITKRGQNVTFRCDPISEHNRLYWYRQTLGQGPEFLTYFQNEAQLEKSRLLSDRFSAERPKGSFSTLEIQRTEQGDSAMYLCASSLAGQANYGYTFGSGTRLTVV.